The entry below describes one TCR beta chain. There are many counts of this clonotype. Its antigen is unknown. No base qualities exist here, and no much larger clone lies one base off it. This sample is part of a study of T cells in Graves' hyperthyroidism and ophthalmopathy (dated by TCRdb to about 2019). Concerning the study at large: Peripheral blood samples were taken at initial diagnosis, before any treatment was given. After blood sampling, hyperthyroidism patients were treated with methimazole at a starting dose of 30 mg daily, and ophthalmopathy patients were treated with high-dose intravenous methylprednisolone. In addition, the study compared T-cell repertoires in thyroid tissue and in blood from roughly six Graves' hyperthyroidism patients. The approximately 95 discovery patients were divided at random into training and test sets in a 7:3 ratio. According to the paper, TCR Vbeta CDR3 sequencing was carried out on approximately 140 peripheral blood samples, which came from 40 to 45 ophthalmopathy, under 80 hyperthyroidism and roughly 17 progressor patients. A discovery cohort of about a hundred patients, 43 with Graves' ophthalmopathy and 55 to 65 with stable Graves' hyperthyroidism, was used to find distinguishing TCR V-J signatures. Whether ophthalmopathy could be predicted prospectively was tested in an independent validation cohort made up of fewer than 20 hyperthyroidism patients plus 17 patients who later progressed to ophthalmopathy.

Stable Graves' hyperthyroidism was defined as no progression to ophthalmopathy during 18 months of follow-up. Hyperthyroidism patients were aged 18 to 65 years and newly diagnosed, with disease duration of less than 2 months. The study excluded patients with uncontrolled infections, other autoimmune diseases, pregnancy or lactation. Clinical symptoms, serum thyroxine and TRAb, thyroid ultrasound, and orbital computed tomography formed the basis for the diagnoses. PBMCs were isolated from about 10 ml of fresh peripheral blood by Ficoll-Paque density gradient centrifugation. Total RNA was extracted using Trizol reagent, and RNA quality was assessed on an Agilent 2100 Bioanalyzer. TCR beta CDR3 regions were amplified from RNA transcripts. A first-round RT-PCR of the TCR CDR3 used the HTBI primer set with the Qiagen OneStep RT-PCR kit. A second multiplex PCR round built the libraries, followed by size selection and purification. Paired-end sequencing of the libraries was performed with 100 bp reads on an Illumina HiSeq2000. The authors' analysis ran thus. SOAPnuke was used to process the raw data, with reads discarded if the reads contained adapters or uncalled bases, had a mean Phred below 15, or lacked an exact constant-primer or identifier match. High-quality paired reads were merged using COPE v1.2.5, and each unique nucleotide sequence was defined as a clonotype. MiTCR v1.1 was used to align clonotypes to the IMGT TRBV, TRBD and TRBJ reference segments. Analysis was restricted to V-J combinations with a frequency above 0.0001, which covered 98% to 99.2% of repertoires. The TCS score was defined as F50 (clonal expansion) divided by E x V (chaos), with BLOSUM62-based TCRdist calculated between CDR3 peptides within each V-J. Welch's t-statistics and random forest reduced 514 V-J features to roughly 13, which were used in a naive Bayes classifier (R e1071). The raw public data were reprocessed by TCRdb itself: fastp quality trimming at Q25, MiXCR clonotype calling, in-frame beta chains only. CDR3 protein duplicates are merged, each entry listing the most common genes and DNA. The V and J calls here are based on TCRdb, not the publication. The sample table holds approximately 510,000 distinct CDR3 sequences, of which less than 25% were seen once. In total, the top ten clones hold about 26% of the sample.

Overall study outcomes, separate from this receptor: Sample size was not statistically predetermined, and blinding of investigators to group allocation was not performed. A 13 V-J signature model separated ophthalmopathy from stable hyperthyroidism, with just over 85% sensitivity and 81.08% specificity in cross-validation and 80%/75% in testing. In validation, the model predicted progression to ophthalmopathy a median of roughly six months before onset, with over 60% sensitivity and about 75% specificity. Most expanded thyroid clonotypes (frequency above 0.001) were also detected in blood, a finding suggesting that blood repertoires may reflect thyroid immune responses.

Including the terminal cysteine and phenylalanine, the CDR3 comprises 16 residues. The kept DNA is CDR3 alone, 48 bases in frame from the first base. The CDR1 and CDR2 encoded by the germline V gene are MDHEN and SYDVKM. The germline V and J ends show losses of 0 bases and 3 bases respectively, and no gene match explains 8 bases of the junction. Sequencing was performed on blood. The source is a man aged 18-30 years with Graves' hyperthyroidism. Here the chain combines TRBV28 and TRBJ2-7, and 7 junction bases match TRBD2. In nucleotides, the sequence is TGTGCCAGCAGTTTATGGCGTGGAGCGGGGAGCTACGAGCAGTACTTC. This encodes CASSLWRGAGSYEQYF.